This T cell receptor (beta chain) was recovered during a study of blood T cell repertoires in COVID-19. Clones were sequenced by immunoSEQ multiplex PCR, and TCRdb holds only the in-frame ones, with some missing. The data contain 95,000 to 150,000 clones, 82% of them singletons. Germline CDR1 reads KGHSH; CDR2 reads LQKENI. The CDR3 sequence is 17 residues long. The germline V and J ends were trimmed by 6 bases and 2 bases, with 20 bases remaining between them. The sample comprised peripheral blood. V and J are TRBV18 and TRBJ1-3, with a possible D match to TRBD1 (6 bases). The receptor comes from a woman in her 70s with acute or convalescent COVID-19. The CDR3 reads CASSPSPGAAAGNTIYF. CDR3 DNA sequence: TGTGCCAGCTCCCCGTCTCCAGGGGCAGCGGCTGGAAACACCATATATTTT.